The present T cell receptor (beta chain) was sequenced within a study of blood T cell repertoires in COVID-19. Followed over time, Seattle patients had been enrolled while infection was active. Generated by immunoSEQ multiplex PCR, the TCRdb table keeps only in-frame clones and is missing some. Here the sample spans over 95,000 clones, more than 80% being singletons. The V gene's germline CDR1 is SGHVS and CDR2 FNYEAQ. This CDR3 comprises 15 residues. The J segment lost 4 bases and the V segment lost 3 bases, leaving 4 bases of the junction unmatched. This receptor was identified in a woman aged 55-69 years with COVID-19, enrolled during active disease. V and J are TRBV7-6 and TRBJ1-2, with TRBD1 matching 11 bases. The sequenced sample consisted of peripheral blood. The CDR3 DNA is TGTGCCAGCAGCTTGACGGGACAGGGGGGCTATGGCTACACCTTC. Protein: CASSLTGQGGYGYTF.